The T cell receptor beta chain described here comes from a study of T cells in Graves' hyperthyroidism and ophthalmopathy. Study observations and caveats: Ophthalmopathy cases were set apart from stable hyperthyroidism by a 13 V-J model. Researchers found most expanded thyroid clonotypes above 0.001 in blood as well.

In its sample, this clonotype was seen many times. Its target is not known. TCR beta CDR3 region amplification was performed from RNA transcripts. In the first-round RT-PCR of the TCR CDR3, the HTBI primer set was used. Each CDR3 protein gets one entry after TCRdb re-called the multiplex PCR reads with MiXCR. The sample holds around 300,000 distinct CDR3 sequences; 13% are singletons and the top ten take roughly 7.5%. Diagnoses used clinical symptoms, serum thyroxine and TRAb, thyroid ultrasound and orbital computed tomography. This sample holds PBMCs from 8 to 10 ml fresh peripheral blood. In germline, CDR1 is SGHNT, CDR2 YENEEA. The V and J ends lost 1 base and 9 bases respectively, with 16 bases between them. There are 15 residues in the CDR3.

The receptor was derived from a woman aged 25-40 years with Graves' hyperthyroidism that later progressed to Graves' ophthalmopathy. V is TRBV11-3 and J is TRBJ2-1, with D perhaps given as TRBD1 or TRBD2 (5 bases each). The sequencing input was blood. CDR3 sequence reads: CASSLGFTGTSEQFF. For the CDR3, the DNA is TGTGCCAGCAGCTTAGGGTTCACCGGGACGAGTGAGCAGTTCTTC.